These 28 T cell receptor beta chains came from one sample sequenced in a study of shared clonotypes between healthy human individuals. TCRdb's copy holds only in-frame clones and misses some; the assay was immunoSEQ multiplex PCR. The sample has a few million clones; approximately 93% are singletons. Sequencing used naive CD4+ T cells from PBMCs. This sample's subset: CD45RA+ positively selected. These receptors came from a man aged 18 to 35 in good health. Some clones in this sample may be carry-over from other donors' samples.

CDR3 sequence: CASSLVGGRVDEQFF. The CDR3 coding sequence is TGTGCCAGCAGCTTAGTCGGCGGGAGGGTGGATGAGCAGTTCTTC. This chain connects TRBV11-2 to TRBJ2-1; 9 bases line up with TRBD2. Per the germline V gene, CDR1 is SGHAT and CDR2 is FQNNGV. V shed 1 base, J shed 8 bases, and the junction held 6 bases outside the gene matches. The CDR3 has 15 amino acids.

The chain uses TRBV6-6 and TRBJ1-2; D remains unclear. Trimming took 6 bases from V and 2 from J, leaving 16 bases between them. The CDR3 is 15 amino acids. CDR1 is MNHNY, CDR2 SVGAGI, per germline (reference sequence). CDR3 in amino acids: CASRTIRGQNYGYTF. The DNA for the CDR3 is TGTGCCAGCAGAACGATTAGAGGTCAAAACTATGGCTACACCTTC.

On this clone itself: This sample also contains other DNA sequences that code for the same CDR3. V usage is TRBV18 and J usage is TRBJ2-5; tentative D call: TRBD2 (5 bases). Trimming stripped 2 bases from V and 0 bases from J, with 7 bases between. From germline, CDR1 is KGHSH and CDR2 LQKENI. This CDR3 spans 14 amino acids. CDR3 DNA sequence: TGTGCCAGCTCACCAACGGGGTACCAAGAGACCCAGTACTTC. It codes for CASSPTGYQETQYF.

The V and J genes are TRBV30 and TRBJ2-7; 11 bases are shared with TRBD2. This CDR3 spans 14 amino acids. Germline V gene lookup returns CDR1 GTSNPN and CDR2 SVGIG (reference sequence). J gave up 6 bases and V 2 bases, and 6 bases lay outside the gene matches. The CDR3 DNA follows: TGTGCCTGGAGTCCACTAGCGGGAGAAGGCGAGCAGTACTTC. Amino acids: CAWSPLAGEGEQYF.

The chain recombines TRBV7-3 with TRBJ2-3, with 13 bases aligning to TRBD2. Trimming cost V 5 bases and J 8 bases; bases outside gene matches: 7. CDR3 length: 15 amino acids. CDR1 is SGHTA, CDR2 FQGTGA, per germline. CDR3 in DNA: TGTGCCAGCAGCCCATCCCGGACTAGCGGGAGTACGCAGTATTTT. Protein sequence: CASSPSRTSGSTQYF.

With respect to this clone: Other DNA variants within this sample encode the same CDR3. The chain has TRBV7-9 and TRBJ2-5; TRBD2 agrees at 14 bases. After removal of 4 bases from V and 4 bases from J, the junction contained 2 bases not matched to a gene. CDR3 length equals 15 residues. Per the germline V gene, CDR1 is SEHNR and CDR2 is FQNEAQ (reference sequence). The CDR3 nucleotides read TGTGCCAGCAGCTCGGGACTAGCGGGAGTAGAGACCCAGTACTTC. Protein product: CASSSGLAGVETQYF.

DNA for the CDR3: TGTGCCAGCAGTTTGGTCGGCAGGGTGACTTTCTTT. Translation: CASSLVGRVTFF. This chain uses TRBV28 with TRBJ1-1; weak D call: TRBD1 (5 bases). CDR3 length: 12 residues. Germline values: CDR1 MDHEN, CDR2 SYDVKM. Trimming removed 3 bases at V and 12 bases at J, with 14 bases between. Filled out from reference TRBV28 and TRBJ1-1, the complete variable domain reads DVKVTQSSRYLVKRTGEKVFLECVQDMDHENMFWYRQDPGLGLRLIYFSYDVKMKEKGDIPEGYSVSREKKERFSLILESASTNQTSMYLCASSLVGRVTFFGQGTRLTVV.

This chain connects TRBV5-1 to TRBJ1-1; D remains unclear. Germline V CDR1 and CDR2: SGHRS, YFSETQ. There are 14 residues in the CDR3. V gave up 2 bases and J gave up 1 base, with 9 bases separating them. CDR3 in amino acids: CASSLGQANTEAFF. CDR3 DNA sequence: TGCGCCAGCAGCTTAGGGCAGGCGAACACTGAAGCTTTCTTT.

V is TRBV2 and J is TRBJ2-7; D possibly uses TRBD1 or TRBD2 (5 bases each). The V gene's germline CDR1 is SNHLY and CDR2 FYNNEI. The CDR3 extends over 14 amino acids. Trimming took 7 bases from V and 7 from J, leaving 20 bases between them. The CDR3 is CASTHRDLRGEQYF. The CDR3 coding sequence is TGTGCCAGCACCCACCGGGACCTGCGAGGGGAGCAGTACTTC.

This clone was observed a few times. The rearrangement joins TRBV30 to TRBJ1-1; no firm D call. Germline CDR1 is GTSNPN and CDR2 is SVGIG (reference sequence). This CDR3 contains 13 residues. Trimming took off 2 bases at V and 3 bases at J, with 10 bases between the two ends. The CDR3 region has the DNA TGTGCCTGGAGTATGGTCCGGGACACTGAAGCTTTCTTT. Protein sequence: CAWSMVRDTEAFF.

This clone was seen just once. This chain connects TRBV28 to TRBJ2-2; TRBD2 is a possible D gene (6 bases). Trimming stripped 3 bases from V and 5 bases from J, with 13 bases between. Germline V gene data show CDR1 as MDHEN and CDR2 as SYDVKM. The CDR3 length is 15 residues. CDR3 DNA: TGTGCCAGCAGTTTGGTTTGGAGGGGTACCGGGGAGCTGTTTTTT. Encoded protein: CASSLVWRGTGELFF.

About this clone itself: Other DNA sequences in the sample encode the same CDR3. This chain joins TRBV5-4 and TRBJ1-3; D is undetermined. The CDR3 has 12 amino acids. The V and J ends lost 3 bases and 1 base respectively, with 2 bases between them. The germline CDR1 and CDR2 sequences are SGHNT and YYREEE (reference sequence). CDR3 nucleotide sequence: TGTGCCAGCAGCTATTCTGGAAACACCATATATTTT. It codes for CASSYSGNTIYF.

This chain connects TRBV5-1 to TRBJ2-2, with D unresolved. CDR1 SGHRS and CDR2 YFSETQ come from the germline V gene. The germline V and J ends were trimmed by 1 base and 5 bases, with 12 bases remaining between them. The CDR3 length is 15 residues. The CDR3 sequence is CASSLYAGTTGELFF. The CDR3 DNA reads TGCGCCAGCAGCTTGTACGCTGGTACGACCGGGGAGCTGTTTTTT.

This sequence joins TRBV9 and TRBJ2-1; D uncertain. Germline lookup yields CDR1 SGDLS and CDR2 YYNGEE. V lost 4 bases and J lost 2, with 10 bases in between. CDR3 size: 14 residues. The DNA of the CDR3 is TGTGCCAGCAGCCAAGCTAGACCCTACAATGAGCAGTTCTTC. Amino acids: CASSQARPYNEQFF.

The CDR3 is CAWSSNWGQSNQPQHF. CDR3 nucleotides: TGTGCCTGGAGCTCGAACTGGGGTCAAAGCAATCAGCCCCAGCATTTT. V and J are TRBV30 and TRBJ1-5; D is ambiguous. V dropped 3 bases and J dropped 1 base, with 16 bases sitting between them. The CDR3 extends over 16 amino acids. Germline CDR1 is GTSNPN and CDR2 is SVGIG (reference sequence).

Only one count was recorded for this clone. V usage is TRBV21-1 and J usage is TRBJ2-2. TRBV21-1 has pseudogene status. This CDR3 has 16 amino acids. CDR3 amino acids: CASSPCLTLNTGELFF. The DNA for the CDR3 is TGTGCCAGCAGCCCATGCCTCACGCTGAACACCGGGGAGCTGTTTTTT.

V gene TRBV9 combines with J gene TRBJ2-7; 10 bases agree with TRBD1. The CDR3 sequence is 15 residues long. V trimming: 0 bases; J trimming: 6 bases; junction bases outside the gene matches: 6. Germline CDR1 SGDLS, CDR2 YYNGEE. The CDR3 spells CASSVGGTGDLEQYF. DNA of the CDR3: TGTGCCAGCAGCGTAGGAGGGACAGGGGATCTCGAGCAGTACTTC.

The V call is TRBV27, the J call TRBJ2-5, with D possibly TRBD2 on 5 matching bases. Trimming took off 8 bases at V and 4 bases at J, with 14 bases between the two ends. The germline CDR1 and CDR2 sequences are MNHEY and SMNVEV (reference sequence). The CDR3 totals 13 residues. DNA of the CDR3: TGTGCCAGCCGGCGCGGGTCGGGAGAGACCCAGTACTTC. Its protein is CASRRGSGETQYF.

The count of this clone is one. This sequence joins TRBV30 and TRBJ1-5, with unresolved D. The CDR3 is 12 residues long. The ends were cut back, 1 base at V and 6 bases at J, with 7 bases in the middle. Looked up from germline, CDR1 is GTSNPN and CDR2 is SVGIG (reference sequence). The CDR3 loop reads CAWSDSSQPQHF. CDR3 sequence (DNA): TGTGCCTGGAGTGATTCGAGTCAGCCCCAGCATTTT.

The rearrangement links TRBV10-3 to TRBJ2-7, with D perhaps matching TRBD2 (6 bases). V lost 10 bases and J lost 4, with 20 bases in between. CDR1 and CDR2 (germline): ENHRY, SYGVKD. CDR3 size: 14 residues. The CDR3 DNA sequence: TGTGCCACCTTTTCCGGGAGAGGCTTGTACGAGCAGTACTTC. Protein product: CATFSGRGLYEQYF.

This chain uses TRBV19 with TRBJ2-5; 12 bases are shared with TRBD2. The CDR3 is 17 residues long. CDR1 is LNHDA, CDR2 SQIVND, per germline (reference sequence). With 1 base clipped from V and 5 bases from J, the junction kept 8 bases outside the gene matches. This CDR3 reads CASSIGASGRARETQYF. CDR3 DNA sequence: TGTGCCAGTAGTATAGGGGCTAGCGGGAGGGCCCGGGAGACCCAGTACTTC.

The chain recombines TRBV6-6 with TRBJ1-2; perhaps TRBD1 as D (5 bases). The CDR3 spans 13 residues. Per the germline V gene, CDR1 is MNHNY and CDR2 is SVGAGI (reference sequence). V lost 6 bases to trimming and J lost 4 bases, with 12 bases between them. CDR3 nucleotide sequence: TGTGCCAGCAGAGAGGGACCGTCCTATGGCTACACCTTC. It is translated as CASREGPSYGYTF.

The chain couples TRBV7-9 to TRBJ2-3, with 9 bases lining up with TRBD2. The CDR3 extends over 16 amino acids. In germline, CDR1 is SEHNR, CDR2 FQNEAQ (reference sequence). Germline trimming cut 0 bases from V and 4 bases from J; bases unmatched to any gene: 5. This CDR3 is CASSLAAGGGADTQYF. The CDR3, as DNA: TGTGCCAGCAGCTTAGCAGCGGGAGGTGGCGCAGATACGCAGTATTTT.

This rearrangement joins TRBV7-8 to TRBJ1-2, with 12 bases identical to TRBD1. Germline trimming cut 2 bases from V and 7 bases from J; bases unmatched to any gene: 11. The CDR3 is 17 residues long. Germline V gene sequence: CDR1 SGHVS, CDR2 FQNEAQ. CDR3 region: CASSLTGTGGGSSGYTF. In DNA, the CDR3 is TGTGCCAGCAGCTTAACCGGGACAGGGGGCGGCTCTTCTGGCTACACCTTC.

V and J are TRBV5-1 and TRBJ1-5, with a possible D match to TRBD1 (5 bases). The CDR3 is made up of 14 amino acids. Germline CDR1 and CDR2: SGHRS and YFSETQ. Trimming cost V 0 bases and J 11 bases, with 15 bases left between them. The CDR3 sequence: CASSLGGPNQAQHF. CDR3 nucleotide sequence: TGCGCCAGCAGCTTGGGGGGCCCGAACCAGGCCCAGCATTTT.

DNA for the CDR3: TGTGCCAGCACCTCTGGCGGCCCCTTGGTGGAGACCCAGTACTTC. Protein product: CASTSGGPLVETQYF. This chain joins TRBV7-2 and TRBJ2-5; D uncertain. The V gene lost 7 bases and the J gene lost 5 bases, with 20 bases spanning the gap. The germline CDR1 and CDR2 sequences are SGHTA and FQGNSA. The CDR3 runs 15 residues.

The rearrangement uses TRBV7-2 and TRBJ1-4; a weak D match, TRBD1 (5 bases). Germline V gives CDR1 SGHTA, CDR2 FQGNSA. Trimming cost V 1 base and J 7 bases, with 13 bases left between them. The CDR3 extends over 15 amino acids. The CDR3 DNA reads TGTGCCAGCAGCTTAGGGCAGGGAGCGGCTGAAAAACTGTTTTTT. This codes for CASSLGQGAAEKLFF.

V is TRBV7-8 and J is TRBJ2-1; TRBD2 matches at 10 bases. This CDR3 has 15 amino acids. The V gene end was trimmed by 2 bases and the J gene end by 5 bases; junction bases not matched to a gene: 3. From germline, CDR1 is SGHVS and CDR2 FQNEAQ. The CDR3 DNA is TGTGCCAGCAGCTTAATGGGACTAGCGAACAATGAGCAGTTCTTC. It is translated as CASSLMGLANNEQFF. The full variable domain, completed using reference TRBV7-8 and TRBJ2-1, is GAGVSQSPRYKVAKRGQDVALRCDPISGHVSLFWYQQALGQGPEFLTYFQNEAQLDKSGLPSDRFFAERPEGSVSTLKIQRTQQEDSAVYLCASSLMGLANNEQFFGPGTRLTVL.